The sequence of this TCR beta chain was determined in a study of cytomegalovirus exposure and HLA in healthy donors. Findings of the study overall: As was reported, the classifier diagnosed cytomegalovirus status with high specificity and sensitivity. A few CMV-associated chains proved CMV antigen-specific in vitro. TCR sequences were mostly rare, though some public TCRs occurred in many donors.

Profiling relied on immunoSEQ multiplex PCR, and the TCRdb table lists in-frame clones only, not all of them. Found here are 95,000 to 150,000 clones, roughly 84% of them singletons; the top ten hold under 2.5%. Germline CDR1 is SGHVS and CDR2 is FNYEAQ. CDR3 length equals 16 residues. J gave up 0 bases and V 1 base, and 4 bases lay outside the gene matches. Remarks on this clone: Its antigen is not identified.

The source material was PBMCs. The receptor's source is a woman in her 30s in good health and CMV-seronegative. The gene calls are TRBV7-6 and TRBJ2-3, with 7 bases fitting TRBD2. The CDR3 region is CASSLGGAGSTDTQYF. For the CDR3, the DNA is TGTGCCAGCAGCTTAGGGGGAGCGGGGAGCACAGATACGCAGTATTTT.